This entry lists 25 T cell receptor beta chains sequenced from one sample in a study of early stage breast cancer tumors. Repertoires were generated with immunoSEQ multiplex PCR, while TCRdb's copy carries only in-frame clones and drops some. The sample lists under 8,500 clones, over 50% occurring once. The sequenced sample was normal breast tissue next to the tumor. The receptors were sampled from a person in their fifties or sixties with breast cancer.

The CDR3 region is CASSVDRGGETQYF. The CDR3 DNA sequence: TGTGCCAGCAGCGTAGACAGGGGCGGGGAGACCCAGTACTTC. The chain is built from TRBV9 and TRBJ2-5; 7 bases line up with TRBD1. The CDR3 sequence is 14 residues long. Germline lookup yields CDR1 SGDLS and CDR2 YYNGEE. Trimming took 0 bases from V and 5 from J; bases not matched to a gene: 4.

The rearrangement links TRBV7-8 to TRBJ1-1; 9 nucleotides line up with TRBD1. Looked up from germline, CDR1 is SGHVS and CDR2 is FQNEAQ. V lost 10 bases and J lost 2; bases outside the gene matches: 11. This CDR3 contains 15 residues. The CDR3 reads CATLTGGAGNTEAFF. The CDR3 DNA reads as TGTGCCACTCTTACAGGGGGCGCAGGCAACACTGAAGCTTTCTTT.

This chain links TRBV27 with TRBJ2-7, with TRBD2 matching over 11 bases. Trimming cost V 5 bases and J 2 bases; bases outside gene matches: 8. The germline CDR1 and CDR2 sequences are MNHEY and SMNVEV (reference sequence). The CDR3 consists of 16 residues. The CDR3, as DNA: TGTGCCAGCAGTCCGTGGGGACTAGCGGAGCCCTACGAGCAGTACTTC. Protein sequence: CASSPWGLAEPYEQYF.

V gene TRBV5-1 combines with J gene TRBJ2-2, with 8 positions matching TRBD2. The CDR3 covers 15 residues. Germline V gene lookup returns CDR1 SGHRS and CDR2 YFSETQ. With 4 bases clipped from V and 4 bases from J, the junction kept 6 bases outside the gene matches. The DNA of the CDR3 is TGCGCCAGCAGCCAAGGGACTAGGGGCACCGGGGAGCTGTTTTTT. It encodes CASSQGTRGTGELFF.

This clone is categorized as medium-sized. The gene calls are TRBV7-9 and TRBJ2-3; D is perhaps TRBD1 (5 bases). Between the trimmed V and J ends, which lost 4 bases and 6 bases, there was a span of 20 bases. CDR1 and CDR2 (germline): SEHNR, FQNEAQ (reference sequence). The CDR3 extends over 16 amino acids. The chain's CDR3 is CASSSQPGIRRDTQYF. Here the CDR3 DNA reads TGTGCCAGCAGCTCCCAGCCAGGGATCAGGCGCGATACGCAGTATTTT.

The chain has TRBV7-2 and TRBJ2-3; D unclear. The germline V and J ends were trimmed by 1 base and 8 bases, with 7 bases remaining between them. The germline V gene has CDR1 SGHTA and CDR2 FQGNSA. There are 12 residues in the CDR3. The DNA of the CDR3 is TGTGCCAGCAGCTTAGAGACCGGTACGCAGTATTTT. Translation gives CASSLETGTQYF.

This clone showed up just a few times. The chain employs TRBV18 and TRBJ1-2; D possibly corresponds to TRBD1 (5 bases). V lost 4 bases and J lost 6, with 12 bases in between. This CDR3 spans 13 amino acids. Germline values: CDR1 KGHSH, CDR2 LQKENI. In nucleotides, the CDR3 is TGTGCCAGCTCACTTCGTCGGGGGGATGGCTACACCTTC. This translates into CASSLRRGDGYTF.

This clone was observed a few times. The chain has TRBV2 and TRBJ2-1; TRBD1 matches 7 bases. Germline V lookup: CDR1 SNHLY, CDR2 FYNNEI. The CDR3 covers 14 residues. V shed 2 bases and J 7 bases; nucleotides not matched to a gene: 5. This CDR3 is CASSELPDRNEQFF. The CDR3 DNA sequence: TGTGCCAGCAGTGAACTGCCGGACAGGAATGAGCAGTTCTTC.

V is TRBV2 and J is TRBJ2-7; no reliable D call. Trimming took off 7 bases at V and 7 bases at J, with 20 bases between the two ends. The CDR3 totals 14 residues. The germline CDR1 and CDR2 sequences are SNHLY and FYNNEI. CDR3 protein: CASKPLPTLGEQYF. In DNA form, the CDR3 reads TGTGCCAGCAAGCCACTACCGACCCTTGGGGAGCAGTACTTC.

The chain couples TRBV6-1 to TRBJ2-1; 9 nucleotides match TRBD2. CDR3 length: 16 residues. The V and J ends lost 2 bases and 7 bases, in that order; junction bases with no gene match: 9. Germline CDR1 and CDR2: MNHNS and SASEGT. As DNA, the CDR3 is TGTGCCAGCAGTGAAAGAAGGGGACTAGCACTGAATGAGCAGTTCTTC. This encodes CASSERRGLALNEQFF.

This chain uses TRBV4-1 with TRBJ2-7; perhaps TRBD1 as D (6 bases). This CDR3 contains 15 residues. Germline CDR1 reads MGHRA; CDR2 reads YSYEKL. Between the trimmed V and J ends, which lost 2 bases and 4 bases, there was a span of 15 bases. The CDR3 DNA follows: TGCGCCAGCAGCCAAACAGGGTCCATGGGGTACGAGCAGTACTTC. Amino acids: CASSQTGSMGYEQYF.

The chain couples TRBV27 to TRBJ2-5; D ambiguous. The CDR3 has 11 residues. Trimming cost V 5 bases and J 4 bases, with 5 bases left between them. Germline CDR1 and CDR2: MNHEY and SMNVEV (reference sequence). The CDR3, as DNA: TGTGCCAGCAGTCTCGGAGAGACCCAGTACTTC. Translated, it gives CASSLGETQYF.

The chain recombines TRBV30 with TRBJ2-5; 11 positions match TRBD2. V lost 4 bases and J lost 6; bases outside the gene matches: 10. This CDR3 is built from 15 residues. Germline V CDR1 and CDR2: GTSNPN, SVGIG (reference sequence). The CDR3 DNA is TGTGCCTGGAACTTAGCGGGAGGGGGAAAAAAGACCCAGTACTTC. This gives the protein CAWNLAGGGKKTQYF.

This clone has a handful of counts. The V call is TRBV7-9, the J call TRBJ1-2; no clear D gene. This CDR3 has 11 residues. In germline, CDR1 is SEHNR, CDR2 FQNEAQ (reference sequence). The V and J ends lost 8 bases and 8 bases respectively, with 12 bases between them. CDR3 sequence (DNA): TGTGCCAGCGCACTCCAGGCCGGCTACACCTTC. This sequence encodes CASALQAGYTF.

The chain links TRBV27 to TRBJ1-2, with D perhaps matching TRBD1 (5 bases). Trimming removed 2 bases at V and 3 bases at J, with 19 bases between. The germline gives CDR1 MNHEY, CDR2 SMNVEV (reference sequence). This CDR3 region has 17 residues. Written as DNA, the CDR3 is TGTGCCAGCAGTTTAACGGCCAGGGAGGCCGTATACTATGGCTACACCTTC. Translated: CASSLTAREAVYYGYTF.

The rearrangement uses TRBV29-1 and TRBJ2-5; D remains ambiguous. Trimming removed 7 bases at V and 5 bases at J, with 14 bases between. Germline V lookup: CDR1 SQVTM, CDR2 ANQGSEA. The CDR3 consists of 12 residues. CDR3 nucleotide sequence: TGCAGCGCCCACCCCTCACGGGAGACCCAGTACTTC. It specifies CSAHPSRETQYF.

V is TRBV6-4 and J is TRBJ2-1; 13 positions match TRBD2. Looked up from germline, CDR1 is MRHNA and CDR2 is SNTAGT. V lost 4 bases, J lost 6 bases, and 0 bases stayed unmatched. There are 14 residues in the CDR3. In DNA, the CDR3 is TGTGCCAGCAGTGGGACTAGCGGGAGCAATGAGCAGTTCTTC. Its translation is CASSGTSGSNEQFF.

The chain is built from TRBV19 and TRBJ1-2; 9 nucleotides match TRBD1. Germline V gene data show CDR1 as LNHDA and CDR2 as SQIVND (reference sequence). The CDR3 contains 13 residues. V trimming: 7 bases; J trimming: 6 bases; junction bases outside the gene matches: 6. CDR3 nucleotide sequence: TGTGCCAGTACGGACAGGGGTAGTGATGGCTACACCTTC. Protein product: CASTDRGSDGYTF. Together with reference TRBV19 and TRBJ1-2, the CDR3 gives the full variable domain: DGGITQSPKYLFRKEGQNVTLSCEQNLNHDAMYWYRQDPGQGLRLIYYSQIVNDFQKGDIAEGYSVSREKKESFPLTVTSAQKNPTAFYLCASTDRGSDGYTFGSGTRLTVV.

V and J are TRBV5-1 and TRBJ2-7, with 9 bases aligning to TRBD2. The V segment lost 4 bases and the J segment 4 bases; nucleotides outside the gene matches: 6. This CDR3 contains 14 residues. Germline V gene lookup returns CDR1 SGHRS and CDR2 YFSETQ. CDR3 region: CASSKTSGTYEQYF. The CDR3 DNA follows: TGCGCCAGCAGCAAGACTAGCGGAACATACGAGCAGTACTTC.

The chain employs TRBV28 and TRBJ2-1; D not resolved. Looked up from germline, CDR1 is MDHEN and CDR2 is SYDVKM. Trimming took 3 bases from V and 9 from J, leaving 9 bases between them. CDR3 length: 12 amino acids. In nucleotides, the CDR3 is TGTGCCAGCAGTTTGAATAGGATTGAGCAGTTCTTC. This sequence encodes CASSLNRIEQFF. The full variable domain, its missing parts supplied by reference TRBV28 and TRBJ2-1, is DVKVTQSSRYLVKRTGEKVFLECVQDMDHENMFWYRQDPGLGLRLIYFSYDVKMKEKGDIPEGYSVSREKKERFSLILESASTNQTSMYLCASSLNRIEQFFGPGTRLTVL.

The V gene is TRBV11-2, the J gene TRBJ2-1; D not resolved. Per the germline V gene, CDR1 is SGHAT and CDR2 is FQNNGV. V was clipped by 5 bases and J by 9 bases, with 17 bases between them. The CDR3 runs to 14 residues. Here the CDR3 DNA reads TGTGCCAGCAGCCCCCGAGCAGCGATGGGTGAGCAGTTCTTC. It encodes CASSPRAAMGEQFF.

The chain links TRBV10-2 to TRBJ1-5; D might be TRBD1 (5 bases). The germline V gene has CDR1 WSHSY and CDR2 SAAADI. Trimming removed 2 bases at V and 4 bases at J, with 9 bases between. The CDR3 is 14 residues long. The CDR3 protein is CASSEVTANQPQHF. In DNA form, the CDR3 reads TGCGCCAGCAGTGAGGTGACAGCTAATCAGCCCCAGCATTTT.

As regards this clone: The same CDR3 is also encoded by other DNA sequences in this sample. This chain connects TRBV9 to TRBJ1-1; D ambiguous. Germline lookup yields CDR1 SGDLS and CDR2 YYNGEE. CDR3 length: 13 amino acids. V was cut by 1 base and J by 8 bases, with 12 bases left in between. The CDR3 region has the DNA TGTGCCAGCAGCGTATCGGGCAGCGCGGAAGCTTTCTTT. Translating gives CASSVSGSAEAFF.

This clone turned up a few times. The chain couples TRBV9 to TRBJ2-3, with TRBD2 matching over 8 bases. V trimming: 2 bases; J trimming: 2 bases; junction bases outside the gene matches: 7. Germline V lookup: CDR1 SGDLS, CDR2 YYNGEE. CDR3 size: 16 residues. CDR3 amino acids: CASSVTSGGFTDTQYF. For the CDR3, the DNA is TGTGCCAGCAGCGTTACTAGCGGTGGGTTCACAGATACGCAGTATTTT. Using reference TRBV9 and TRBJ2-3 for the parts outside the CDR3, the full variable domain is DSGVTQTPKHLITATGQRVTLRCSPRSGDLSVYWYQQSLDQGLQFLIQYYNGEERAKGNILERFSAQQFPDLHSELNLSSLELGDSALYFCASSVTSGGFTDTQYFGPGTRLTVL.

V and J are TRBV2 and TRBJ2-3; D is possibly TRBD2 (5 bases). The CDR3 covers 14 residues. The ends were cut back, 3 bases at V and 8 bases at J, with 15 bases in the middle. CDR1 is SNHLY, CDR2 FYNNEI, per germline. CDR3 sequence (DNA): TGTGCCAGCAGTGATGGGCGAGGAGGTGGTACGCAGTATTTT. It is translated as CASSDGRGGGTQYF.